This T cell receptor (beta chain) was profiled in a study of T cells in Graves' hyperthyroidism and ophthalmopathy. Study-level findings and limits: A 13 V-J signature model discriminated ophthalmopathy versus stable hyperthyroidism. Most expanded thyroid clonotypes above 0.001 recurred in blood.

Diagnosis relied on clinical symptoms, serum thyroxine and TRAb, thyroid ultrasound and orbital computed tomography. PBMCs were obtained from about 10 ml fresh peripheral blood. The investigators amplified TCR beta CDR3 regions from RNA transcripts. The HTBI primer set drove a first-round RT-PCR of the TCR CDR3. TCRdb re-analysed the multiplex PCR reads in MiXCR, keeping a single row per CDR3 protein. The table shows some 370,000 distinct CDR3 sequences, with 11% to 15% occurring only once. This CDR3 contains 15 residues. Germline lookup yields CDR1 SGHVS and CDR2 FQNEAQ. This clonotype was counted a single time. Antigen: not known. An end of the junction does not agree with germline; a read error may underlie this.

V and J are TRBV7-8 and TRBJ1-3; 9 bases agree with TRBD1. This receptor was obtained from a man aged 45-60 years with Graves' ophthalmopathy. Sequencing was performed on blood. The DNA for the CDR3 is TGTGCCAGCAGCACCGGACAGGGGAGAGGAAACACCACATATTTT. This gives the protein CASSTGQGRGNTTYF.